The clone carrying this T cell receptor beta chain was picked up many times. The antigen is undetermined. This CDR3 is 15 amino acids long. Germline CDR1 is MNHEY and CDR2 is SVGAGI. Trimming took off 0 bases at V and 0 bases at J, with 8 bases between the two ends. This sample was taken from a study of identical twins. Using its own MiXCR run on the 5' RACE reads, TCRdb lists one record per CDR3 protein. The table lists roughly 240,000 distinct CDR3 sequences, roughly 7% of them singletons. Study results and caveats: Memory repertoires lacked the insertion deficit that abundant cord blood beta clonotypes showed.

These data were also reused for a study on yellow fever vaccine responses in identical twins.

This TCR was sampled from a woman aged 18-29 years in good health. Sequenced: memory (CD45RO+) T cells sorted from blood. The chain couples TRBV6-5 to TRBJ1-2, with no clear D. CDR3: CASSYSALPNYGYTF. In nucleotides, the CDR3 is TGTGCCAGCAGTTACTCGGCACTACCTAACTATGGCTACACCTTC.